The text below deals with one T cell receptor (beta chain). Its target is not known. This sample is drawn from a study of vaccination and CD4 T cells after COVID-19. At the level of the study: Participants were given two doses of BNT162b2 or mRNA-1273 vaccine. Convalescent patients gave post-COVID blood a median roughly 96 days post-diagnosis, range 35 to 161.

Treatment here: 10-day PBMC culture with coronavirus spike peptide pools or control peptides (ViraFEST assay). Germline CDR1 MNHEY, CDR2 SMNVEV (reference sequence). The CDR3 runs to 18 residues. V lost 2 bases and J 5 bases, leaving 19 bases between the germline ends. Study-wide results and caveats: Within the convalescent patients, spike mono-reactivity was found in 304 of 307 vaccine-specific clones.

Researchers used the Oncomine TCR Beta short-read assay to sequence DNA from cultured CD4+ T cells. The genomic DNA was obtained from cultured CD4+ T cells by extraction with the QIAamp micro DNA kit. TCRdb used MiXCR to reprocess the PCR reads, holding one entry per CDR3 protein. The sample contains about 18,000 distinct CDR3 sequences, 50% to 60% of which appear only once. The receptor comes from a human donor who had recovered from COVID-19. The sequencing used CD4+ T cells from blood, cultured in vitro, collected before SARS-CoV-2 vaccination. This chain connects TRBV27 to TRBJ1-6, with D tentatively TRBD1 (5 bases). The CDR3: CASSLNQPQERNNSPLHF. CDR3 DNA sequence: TGTGCCAGCAGTTTAAACCAACCACAGGAGCGAAATAATTCACCCCTCCACTTT.